These 5 T cell receptor beta chains share one sample of origin, sequenced in a study of regulatory T cells in long-lasting Graves disease. Arm-PCR of CDR3 regions and iRepertoire HTBI primers were used to build TCR beta libraries. TCRdb processed the multiplex PCR reads anew with MiXCR; each CDR3 protein has one entry. Here the sample spans over 300,000 distinct CDR3 sequences, roughly a sixth being singletons. Time point of the sample: newly diagnosed GD, antithyroid drugs for less than 3 months. From PBMCs, RNA was extracted and then used to make the TCR library. The sample was peripheral blood mononuclear cells (PBMCs), taken at new diagnosis, from a patient treated with antithyroid drugs. These receptors originate from a female donor with Graves disease.

The V gene is TRBV12-3 or TRBV12-4, the J gene TRBJ1-6; D unclear. CDR3 length equals 12 residues. With 6 bases removed from V and 8 bases from J, the gap between germline ends came to 8 bases. The CDR3 nucleotides read TGTGCCAGCAGCCCCGATCATTCACCCCTCCACTTT. Translation: CASSPDHSPLHF.

Many counts were recorded for this clonotype. The V gene is TRBV5-5, the J gene TRBJ1-4, with D unresolved. Trimming stripped 1 base from V and 0 bases from J, with 10 bases between. This CDR3 contains 16 residues. Germline lookup yields CDR1 SGHKS and CDR2 YYEKEE (reference sequence). This CDR3 is CASSLSGFATNEKLFF. In nucleotides, the CDR3 is TGTGCCAGCAGCTTGTCGGGATTCGCAACTAATGAAAAACTGTTTTTT.

In its sample, this clonotype was seen a few times. This chain connects TRBV5-4 to TRBJ2-7; TRBD2 matches 7 bases. CDR1 is SGHNT, CDR2 YYREEE, per germline (reference sequence). This CDR3 is built from 16 residues. Unmatched junction bases numbered 10, after V lost 1 base and J lost 3 bases. CDR3 in DNA: TGTGCCAGCAGCTTGTCCGGGGGGTCCAACTTCTACGAGCAGTACTTC. Translating it yields CASSLSGGSNFYEQYF.

V and J are TRBV5-5 and TRBJ1-2; D is possibly TRBD1 (6 bases). Germline assignment: CDR1 SGHKS and CDR2 YYEKEE (reference sequence). The CDR3 extends over 18 amino acids. V was shortened by 4 bases and J by 4 bases, with 26 bases between the two germline ends. CDR3 loop: CASSDRRQVPSYIYGYTF. CDR3 DNA: TGTGCCAGCAGCGACCGACGACAGGTTCCCTCTTATATCTATGGCTACACCTTC. Supplemented by reference TRBV5-5 and TRBJ1-2, the full variable domain reads DAGVTQSPTHLIKTRGQQVTLRCSPISGHKSVSWYQQVLGQGPQFIFQYYEKEERGRGNFPDRFSARQFPNYSSELNVNALLLGDSALYLCASSDRRQVPSYIYGYTFGSGTRLTVV.

This clonotype has at least ten counts. J is TRBJ2-7 and V is TRBV9; 7 nucleotides match TRBD1. Per germline, CDR1 SGDLS and CDR2 YYNGEE. The CDR3 length is 15 residues. V was clipped by 1 base and J by 3 bases; unmatched bases: 7. The CDR3 here is CASSVQQGLGYEQYF. The CDR3, as DNA: TGTGCCAGCAGCGTACAACAGGGGTTAGGCTACGAGCAGTACTTC.